This T cell receptor beta chain was sequenced in a study of blood T cell repertoires in COVID-19. Sequencing was performed with immunoSEQ multiplex PCR; in TCRdb, only in-frame clones are kept and a portion is missing. The sample has about 180,000 clones, just over 85% seen once. Trimming removed 5 bases at V and 6 bases at J, with 16 bases between. The germline gives CDR1 SEHNR, CDR2 FQNEAQ (reference sequence). This CDR3 has 15 residues. The rearrangement uses TRBV7-9 and TRBJ2-2; possibly TRBD1 for D (6 bases). The clonotype was recovered from a woman aged 18 to 35 who had recovered from COVID-19. Sequences were obtained from PBMCs or T cells enriched from blood (not recorded which). The CDR3 spells CASSRSQQGPGELFF. DNA of the CDR3: TGTGCCAGCAGCCGAAGCCAACAGGGTCCCGGGGAGCTGTTTTTT.